Presented here are 6 T cell receptor beta chains from one specimen sequenced in a study of blood T cells in healthy people across ages. For the second PCR, which ran for roughly 6 to 12 cycles, a sample-barcoded 5' primer and a J-beta primer mix were used. TCRdb re-called the 5' RACE reads with MiXCR, one entry per CDR3 protein. The data contain about 800,000 distinct CDR3 sequences, about 47% of them seen just once; the ten biggest clones take up 15% to 20%. The sample comprised blood. The receptor source for this set is an elderly man in good health.

The J gene is TRBJ2-2, the V gene TRBV24-1; weak D call: TRBD2 (7 bases). Deletions cut 7 bases from V and 3 bases from J, with 11 bases between. CDR3 length equals 14 residues. Germline V gene sequence: CDR1 KGHDR, CDR2 SFDVKD. The CDR3 DNA reads as TGTGCCACCAGCGGGGGGCTGGACACCGGGGAGCTGTTTTTT. Translating it yields CATSGGLDTGELFF.

This chain joins TRBV28 and TRBJ1-5; D remains ambiguous. Trimming pared 4 bases from V and 0 bases from J, leaving 13 bases between. Germline V gene sequence: CDR1 MDHEN, CDR2 SYDVKM. The CDR3 sequence is 16 residues long. The CDR3 region is CASSYRTGYSNQPQHF. The CDR3 nucleotides are TGTGCCAGCAGTTACCGCACGGGTTATAGCAATCAGCCCCAGCATTTT.

The chain has TRBV4-1 and TRBJ1-6, with TRBD1 as a possible D gene (5 bases). V was cut by 0 bases and J by 9 bases, with 15 bases left in between. The CDR3 consists of 16 residues. Germline CDR1 MGHRA, CDR2 YSYEKL. CDR3 nucleotides: TGCGCCAGCAGCCAAGATCCGGGGCAGGGTTTTTCACCCCTCCACTTT. This translates into CASSQDPGQGFSPLHF.

The J gene is TRBJ2-1, the V gene TRBV5-1, with TRBD2 identical over 9 bases. V lost 7 bases to trimming and J lost 6 bases; unmatched junction nucleotides: 14. Germline V lookup: CDR1 SGHRS, CDR2 YFSETQ. This CDR3 comprises 16 residues. The CDR3 coding sequence is TGCGCCAGCTCATTTAGCGGGAGTAGGGCAGGCAATGAGCAGTTCTTC. Translation: CASSFSGSRAGNEQFF.

The chain links TRBV12-3 or TRBV12-4 to TRBJ1-4; D might be TRBD1 (5 bases). The CDR3 runs 15 residues. V was cut by 5 bases and J by 3 bases, with 13 bases left in between. CDR3 protein: CASSPDRAPNEKLFF. CDR3 sequence (DNA): TGTGCCAGCAGTCCCGACAGAGCCCCTAATGAAAAACTGTTTTTT.

This clonotype was recorded a few times. The V call is TRBV20-1, the J call TRBJ1-6, with unresolved D. The CDR3 is made up of 14 amino acids. Looked up from germline, CDR1 is DFQATT and CDR2 is SNEGSKA (reference sequence). The V gene lost 2 bases and the J gene lost 8 bases, with 13 bases spanning the gap. The CDR3 region is CSARFPTVDSPLHF. The CDR3 bases are TGCAGTGCTAGATTCCCAACTGTGGATTCACCCCTCCACTTT.